This passage covers 10 T cell receptor beta chains from one sample sequenced in a study of OX40 agonist ivuxolimab in advanced cancers. Clones were sequenced by immunoSEQ multiplex PCR, and TCRdb holds only the in-frame ones, with some missing. The repertoire consists of roughly 60,000 clones, with roughly 81% occurring once and the leading ten covering approximately 4.7%. Sample: CD4+ or CD8+ T cells sorted from blood, taken in a trial of the OX40 agonist ivuxolimab. Every receptor here comes from an adult with an advanced solid tumor such as melanoma, head and neck, liver or kidney cancer.

The J gene is TRBJ2-5, the V gene TRBV30; 12 bases agree with TRBD2. The germline gives CDR1 GTSNPN, CDR2 SVGIG (reference sequence). The junction had 1 base not matched to a gene; V was cut back by 7 bases and J by 4 bases. The CDR3 spans 12 residues. The CDR3 protein is CASGLAGETQYF. CDR3 nucleotides: TGTGCCTCGGGACTAGCGGGAGAGACCCAGTACTTC.

The rearrangement joins TRBV5-1 to TRBJ2-1; a weak D match, TRBD1 (6 bases). Trimming pared 3 bases from V and 9 bases from J, leaving 10 bases between. CDR3 length: 12 amino acids. Per the germline V gene, CDR1 is SGHRS and CDR2 is YFSETQ. The DNA of the CDR3 is TGCGCCAGCAGCTCTTTAGGGGGTGAGCAGTTCTTC. This codes for CASSSLGGEQFF.

The chain uses TRBV19 and TRBJ1-5, with no clear D. V lost 0 bases to trimming and J lost 1 base, with 4 bases between them. Germline V gene lookup returns CDR1 LNHDA and CDR2 SQIVND (reference sequence). The length of the CDR3 is 14 residues. CDR3 bases: TGTGCCAGTAGTATAGAAGGCAGCAATCAGCCCCAGCATTTT. Translation gives CASSIEGSNQPQHF.

This chain links TRBV12-5 with TRBJ2-3; D gene unclear. The CDR3 has 14 amino acids. Germline assignment: CDR1 LGHNT and CDR2 FRNRAP. The ends were cut back, 2 bases at V and 2 bases at J, with 8 bases in the middle. The DNA for the CDR3 is TGTGCTAGTGGTTTGCCCTCCTCCACAGATACGCAGTATTTT. This sequence encodes CASGLPSSTDTQYF.

CDR3 DNA: TGTGCCAGCAGTTATTTGGGCCCTCGAAATCAGCCCCAGCATTTT. Its protein product is CASSYLGPRNQPQHF. The chain recombines TRBV28 with TRBJ1-5; D remains unclear. Germline values: CDR1 MDHEN, CDR2 SYDVKM. V dropped 4 bases and J dropped 4 bases, with 14 bases sitting between them. This CDR3 spans 15 amino acids.

As DNA, the CDR3 is TGCGCCAGCAGTGAGTCTACTAGCGGACGGGAGTACTTC. Amino acid sequence: CASSESTSGREYF. The rearrangement joins TRBV10-1 to TRBJ2-7; TRBD2 matches 8 bases. The junction had 6 bases not matched to a gene; V was cut back by 0 bases and J by 11 bases. This CDR3 region has 13 residues. The germline V gene has CDR1 WNHNN and CDR2 SYGVQD (reference sequence).

The rearrangement links TRBV7-9 to TRBJ2-1; D may be TRBD2 (5 bases). Germline V gene lookup returns CDR1 SEHNR and CDR2 FQNEAQ (reference sequence). Between the trimmed V and J ends, which lost 5 bases and 8 bases, there was a span of 22 bases. There are 16 residues in the CDR3. DNA of the CDR3: TGTGCCAGCAGCCCCCCAGGAGTGAGGGCCTCATATGAGCAGTTCTTC. Its protein is CASSPPGVRASYEQFF.

This chain connects TRBV10-3 to TRBJ2-7, with 8 positions matching TRBD1. V lost 5 bases and J lost 2; bases outside the gene matches: 23. CDR3 size: 20 residues. CDR1 ENHRY and CDR2 SYGVKD come from the germline V gene. CDR3 nucleotides: TGTGCCATCAGTCTTGGAAGGTTCGTTGGCTTTGCGGACAGGGCCTACGAGCAGTACTTC. Amino acid sequence: CAISLGRFVGFADRAYEQYF.

The CDR3: CASSLAGGPGEQYF. The CDR3 DNA sequence: TGTGCCAGCAGCTTAGCGGGAGGGCCGGGGGAGCAGTACTTC. V gene TRBV7-9 combines with J gene TRBJ2-7, with 7 bases identical to TRBD2. This CDR3 has 14 amino acids. The germline CDR1 and CDR2 sequences are SEHNR and FQNEAQ (reference sequence). The junction had 6 bases not matched to a gene; V was cut back by 0 bases and J by 7 bases.

This clone was seen only once. V gene TRBV4-3 combines with J gene TRBJ2-7, with no clear D. The germline V gene has CDR1 LGHNA and CDR2 YSLEER. This CDR3 is built from 14 residues. V lost 1 base and J lost 0, with 7 bases in between. CDR3 nucleotide sequence: TGCGCCAGCAGCCAAGTTCCCAGCTCCTACGAGCAGTACTTC. Its protein product is CASSQVPSSYEQYF.